What follows is one T cell receptor (beta chain) and its context. As yet, its antigen is unknown. Germline V lookup: CDR1 MGHDK, CDR2 SYGVNS. V lost 3 bases, J lost 7 bases, and 11 bases stayed unmatched. The CDR3 totals 15 residues. The TCR beta CDR3 regions underwent amplification using RNA transcripts as the source. Initially, a first-round RT-PCR of the TCR CDR3 employed the HTBI primer set. In TCRdb, the multiplex PCR reads were re-called with MiXCR into one record per CDR3 protein. The sample carries under 400,000 distinct CDR3 sequences, just under 25% recorded once. This sample stems from a study of T cells in Graves' hyperthyroidism and ophthalmopathy. Study-wide results and limits: Separating ophthalmopathy from stable hyperthyroidism was achieved by a 13 V-J model. Most thyroid-expanded clonotypes above 0.001 were also found in blood.

Thyroid ultrasound and orbital computed tomography, with clinical symptoms and serum thyroxine and TRAb, informed diagnoses. The sample consisted of blood. This receptor was identified in a man between 50 and 59 years old with Graves' hyperthyroidism. This rearrangement joins TRBV25-1 to TRBJ2-7; 8 nucleotides agree with TRBD1. This CDR3 reads CASSERAGGKGEQYF. CDR3 in DNA: TGTGCCAGCAGTGAGAGGGCAGGGGGCAAAGGGGAGCAGTACTTC.